This T cell receptor beta chain was obtained from a study of early T cells in non-severe SARS-CoV-2 infection. Looking at the study overall: Chains were unpaired, as sequencing was done on bulk RNA from unsorted whole blood. General study findings and limits: Reliance on VDJdb matching favored anti-spike CD8 responses; private and CD4 specificities were missed.

Individual cDNA molecules received unique molecular identifiers. In TCRdb, the 5' RACE reads were re-called with MiXCR into one record per CDR3 protein. The sample has around 63,000 distinct CDR3 sequences; under 15% are singletons. This clonotype came up many times. As yet, its antigen is unknown. V lost 1 base and J lost 5, with 12 bases in between. The CDR3 spans 14 residues. Germline CDR1 and CDR2: SGHRS and YFSETQ. The sequenced sample consisted of whole blood. This chain uses TRBV5-1 with TRBJ1-2; D is undetermined. The sequence derives from an adult who was a healthcare worker with PCR-confirmed SARS-CoV-2 infection or an uninfected control (not recorded which). For the CDR3, the DNA is TGCGCCAGCAGCTTGAAGACGGAAGCTTATGGCTACACCTTC. Residues: CASSLKTEAYGYTF.